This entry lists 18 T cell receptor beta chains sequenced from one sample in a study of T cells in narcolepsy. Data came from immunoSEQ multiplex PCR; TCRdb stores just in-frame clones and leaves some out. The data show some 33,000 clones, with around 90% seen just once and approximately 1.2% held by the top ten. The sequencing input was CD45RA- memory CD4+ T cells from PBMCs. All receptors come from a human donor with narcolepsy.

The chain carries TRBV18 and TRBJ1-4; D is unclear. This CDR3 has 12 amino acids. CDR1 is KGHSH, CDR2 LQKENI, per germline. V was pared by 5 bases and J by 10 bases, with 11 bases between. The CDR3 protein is CASSSFEGKLFF. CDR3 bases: TGTGCCAGCTCATCCTTTGAGGGAAAACTGTTTTTT.

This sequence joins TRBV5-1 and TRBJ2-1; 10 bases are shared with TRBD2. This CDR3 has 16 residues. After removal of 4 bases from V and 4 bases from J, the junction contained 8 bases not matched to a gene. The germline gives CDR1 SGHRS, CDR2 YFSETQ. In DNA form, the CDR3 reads TGCGCCAGCAGCATCCTAGCGGGGGCCAATTACAATGAGCAGTTCTTC. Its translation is CASSILAGANYNEQFF.

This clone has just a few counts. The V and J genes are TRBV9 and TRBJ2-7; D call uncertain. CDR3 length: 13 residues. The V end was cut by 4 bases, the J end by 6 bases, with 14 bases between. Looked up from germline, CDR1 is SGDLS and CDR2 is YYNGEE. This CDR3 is CASSTVLGGEQYF. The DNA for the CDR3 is TGTGCCAGCAGCACCGTTTTGGGCGGCGAGCAGTACTTC.

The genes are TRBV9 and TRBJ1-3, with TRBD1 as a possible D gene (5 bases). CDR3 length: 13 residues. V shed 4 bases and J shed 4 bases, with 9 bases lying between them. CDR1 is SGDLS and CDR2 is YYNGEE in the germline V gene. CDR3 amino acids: CASSLEGGNTIYF. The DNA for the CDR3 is TGTGCCAGCAGCTTAGAGGGGGGAAACACCATATATTTT.

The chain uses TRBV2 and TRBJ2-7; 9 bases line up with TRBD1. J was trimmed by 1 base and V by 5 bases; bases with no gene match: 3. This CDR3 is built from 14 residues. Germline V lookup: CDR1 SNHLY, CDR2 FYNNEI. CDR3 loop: CASSTGTGSYEQYF. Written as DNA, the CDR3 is TGTGCCAGCAGTACCGGGACAGGGTCCTACGAGCAGTACTTC.

The CDR3 nucleotides are TGTGCCAGTAGTACGGGACAGGGACCCTACGAGCAGTACTTC. Translating gives CASSTGQGPYEQYF. J is TRBJ2-7 and V is TRBV19; 9 nucleotides line up with TRBD1. V lost 4 bases to trimming and J lost 2 bases; unmatched junction nucleotides: 3. CDR3 length: 14 amino acids. Germline V CDR1 and CDR2: LNHDA, SQIVND (reference sequence).

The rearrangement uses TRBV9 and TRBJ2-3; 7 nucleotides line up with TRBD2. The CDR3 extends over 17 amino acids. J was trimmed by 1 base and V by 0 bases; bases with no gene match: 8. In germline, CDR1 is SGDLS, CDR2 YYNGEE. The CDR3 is CASSVAPAGRGTDTQYF. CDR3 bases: TGTGCCAGCAGCGTAGCTCCAGCGGGAAGGGGCACAGATACGCAGTATTTT.

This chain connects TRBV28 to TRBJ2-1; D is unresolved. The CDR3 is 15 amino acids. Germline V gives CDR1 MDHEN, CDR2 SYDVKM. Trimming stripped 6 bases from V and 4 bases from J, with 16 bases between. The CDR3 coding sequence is TGTGCCAGCAGAGGGTTTGGGGTCCTTTACAATGAGCAGTTCTTC. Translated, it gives CASRGFGVLYNEQFF.

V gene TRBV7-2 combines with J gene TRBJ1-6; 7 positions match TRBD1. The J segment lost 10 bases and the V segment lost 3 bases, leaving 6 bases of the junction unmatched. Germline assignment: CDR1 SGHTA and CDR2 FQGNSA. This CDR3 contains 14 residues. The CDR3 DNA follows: TGTGCCAGCAGCTTGGGACAGCGCCGGTCACCCCTCCACTTT. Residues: CASSLGQRRSPLHF.

In DNA, the CDR3 is TGTGCCAGCAGCTTGAGTCCCAGGGGCCCCTATAATTCACCCCTCCACTTT. It encodes CASSLSPRGPYNSPLHF. The chain links TRBV5-6 to TRBJ1-6; D is perhaps TRBD1 (6 bases). The ends were cut back, 1 base at V and 2 bases at J, with 13 bases in the middle. The CDR3 sequence is 17 residues long. Looked up from germline, CDR1 is SGHDT and CDR2 is YYEEEE.

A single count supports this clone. This CDR3 reads CASSLIGQSPLHF. The CDR3 DNA reads as TGTGCCAGTAGTCTAATAGGACAGTCACCCCTCCACTTT. J is TRBJ1-6 and V is TRBV19; possibly TRBD1 for D (6 bases). CDR1 and CDR2 from the germline V gene are LNHDA and SQIVND (reference sequence). The CDR3 loop spans 13 amino acids. Trimming took off 5 bases at V and 10 bases at J, with 12 bases between the two ends.

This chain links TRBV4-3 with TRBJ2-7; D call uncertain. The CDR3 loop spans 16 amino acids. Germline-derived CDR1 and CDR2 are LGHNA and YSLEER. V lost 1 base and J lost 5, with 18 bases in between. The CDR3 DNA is TGCGCCAGCAGCCAAGTCAATATGGGTTTCTGGGACGAGCAGTACTTC. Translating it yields CASSQVNMGFWDEQYF.

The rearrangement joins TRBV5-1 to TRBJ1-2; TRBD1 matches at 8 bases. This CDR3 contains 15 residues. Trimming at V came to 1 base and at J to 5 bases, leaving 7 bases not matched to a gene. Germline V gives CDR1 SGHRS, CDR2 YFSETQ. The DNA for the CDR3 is TGCGCCAGCAGCTTGATGACAGGGGTCCCTTATGGCTACACCTTC. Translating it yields CASSLMTGVPYGYTF.

The CDR3 DNA reads as TGTGCCTGGAGTGTTGAGTGGGAGCTGTTTTTT. Translating gives CAWSVEWELFF. This chain uses TRBV30 with TRBJ2-2; D gene unclear. Trimming stripped 0 bases from V and 9 bases from J, with 5 bases between. The CDR3 extends over 11 amino acids. Germline assignment: CDR1 GTSNPN and CDR2 SVGIG (reference sequence).

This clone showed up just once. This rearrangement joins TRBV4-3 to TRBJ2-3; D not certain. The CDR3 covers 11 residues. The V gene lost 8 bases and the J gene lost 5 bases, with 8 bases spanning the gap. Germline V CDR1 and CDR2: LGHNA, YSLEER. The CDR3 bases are TGCGCCAGCCCCCCGGGAGATACGCAGTATTTT. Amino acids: CASPPGDTQYF.

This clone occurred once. The CDR3 here is CASSVAGDRGTFDEQFF. CDR3 nucleotide sequence: TGTGCCAGCAGCGTAGCGGGGGACAGGGGAACGTTCGATGAGCAGTTCTTC. The J gene is TRBJ2-1, the V gene TRBV9; the match to TRBD1 covers 10 bases. The CDR3 contains 17 residues. Germline V lookup: CDR1 SGDLS, CDR2 YYNGEE. The V segment lost 0 bases and the J segment 8 bases; nucleotides outside the gene matches: 11.

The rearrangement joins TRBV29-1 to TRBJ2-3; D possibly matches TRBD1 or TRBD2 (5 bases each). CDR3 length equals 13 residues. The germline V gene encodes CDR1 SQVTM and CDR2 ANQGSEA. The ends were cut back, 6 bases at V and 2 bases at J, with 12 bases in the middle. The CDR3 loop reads CSVGDRHTDTQYF. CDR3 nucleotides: TGCAGCGTGGGGGACCGGCACACAGATACGCAGTATTTT.

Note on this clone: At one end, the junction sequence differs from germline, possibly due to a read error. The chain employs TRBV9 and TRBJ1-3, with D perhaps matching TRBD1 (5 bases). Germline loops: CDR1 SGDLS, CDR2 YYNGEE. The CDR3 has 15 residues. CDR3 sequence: CAGSVARGAGNTIYF. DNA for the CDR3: TGTGCCGGCAGCGTAGCCCGGGGCGCTGGAAACACCATATATTTT.